This record concerns one T cell receptor (beta chain) sequence. The record originates from a study of control samples from healthy donors and cancer patients. Repertoires were generated with immunoSEQ multiplex PCR, while TCRdb's copy carries only in-frame clones and drops some. The data show roughly 30,000 clones, around 90% seen once. The TCR was taken from a female donor with melanoma. The material sequenced was formalin-fixed, paraffin-embedded tissue.

The CDR3 sequence: CASSPPSEPGNTIYF. As DNA, the CDR3 is TGTGCCAGCTCACCACCGAGTGAACCGGGAAACACCATATATTTT. The V call is TRBV18, the J call TRBJ1-3; D is unclear. In germline, CDR1 is KGHSH, CDR2 LQKENI. With 0 bases removed from V and 4 bases from J, the gap between germline ends came to 10 bases. The CDR3 extends over 15 amino acids.